A single sample gave rise to the 5 T cell receptor beta chains below, sequenced in a study of PD-1 blockade in classical Hodgkin lymphoma. The time point was: cycle 4 day 1 (C4D1), after 5 to 7 weeks of nivolumab. Brentuximab vedotin exposure varied among the patients, all of whom had relapsed after autologous stem cell transplantation. TCRdb's copy holds only in-frame clones and misses some; the assay was immunoSEQ multiplex PCR. The sample consists of 15,000 to 20,000 clones, approximately 83% of them appearing once. This material consisted of peripheral blood mononuclear cells (PBMCs), taken before the fourth cycle of nivolumab. The receptors here all came from a human donor with classical Hodgkin lymphoma.

This rearrangement joins TRBV19 to TRBJ2-1, with a weak D call TRBD2 (6 bases). V was shortened by 7 bases and J by 3 bases, with 19 bases between the two germline ends. Germline CDR1 and CDR2: LNHDA and SQIVND (reference sequence). CDR3 length: 16 residues. CDR3 coding DNA: TGTGCCAGTACCCTTAGCGGCCCCGTGGGCTACAATGAGCAGTTCTTC. Encoded protein: CASTLSGPVGYNEQFF.

The genes are TRBV7-9 and TRBJ1-1; D perhaps matches TRBD1 (6 bases). There are 15 residues in the CDR3. Germline-derived CDR1 and CDR2 are SEHNR and FQNEAQ (reference sequence). V dropped 7 bases and J dropped 1 base, with 16 bases sitting between them. The CDR3 sequence: CASNQRGGGNTEAFF. CDR3 coding DNA: TGTGCCAGCAACCAAAGGGGAGGGGGGAACACTGAAGCTTTCTTT.

V gene TRBV5-1 combines with J gene TRBJ2-3, with TRBD2 identical over 8 bases. This CDR3 is 16 amino acids long. V shed 0 bases, J shed 0 bases, and the junction held 3 bases outside the gene matches. CDR1 is SGHRS and CDR2 is YFSETQ in the germline V gene. This CDR3 reads CASSLGSGTSTDTQYF. In nucleotides, the CDR3 is TGCGCCAGCAGCTTGGGTAGCGGGACTAGCACAGATACGCAGTATTTT.

This clone is termed large (0.1 to 1%). V usage is TRBV19 and J usage is TRBJ1-3, with D hard to call. This CDR3 comprises 15 residues. Germline CDR1 LNHDA, CDR2 SQIVND (reference sequence). V lost 1 base and J 8 bases, leaving 15 bases between the germline ends. Here the CDR3 reads CASSIGLTTLDTIYF. The CDR3 region has the DNA TGTGCCAGTAGTATAGGTCTTACTACGTTGGACACCATATATTTT.

The chain carries TRBV5-1 and TRBJ2-1, with TRBD2 matching 10 bases. V trimming: 0 bases; J trimming: 5 bases; junction bases outside the gene matches: 5. The CDR3 is 16 residues long. The germline V gene has CDR1 SGHRS and CDR2 YFSETQ. The CDR3 DNA sequence: TGCGCCAGCAGCTTGGTGGCTAGCGGGGGTAACAATGAGCAGTTCTTC. This sequence encodes CASSLVASGGNNEQFF.